The 23 T cell receptor beta chains below were found in one sample sequenced in a study of blood T cell repertoires in COVID-19. Profiling relied on immunoSEQ multiplex PCR, and the TCRdb table lists in-frame clones only, not all of them. The sample has fewer than 200,000 clones; about nine tenths are singletons. Sequencing was done on a sample of peripheral blood. The receptors here all came from a man over 45 with acute or convalescent COVID-19.

This clone occurred once. V and J are TRBV2 and TRBJ2-7; 7 bases match TRBD2. CDR1 is SNHLY, CDR2 FYNNEI, per germline. The J segment lost 7 bases and the V segment lost 6 bases, leaving 12 bases of the junction unmatched. CDR3 size: 14 residues. The CDR3 loop is CASRPNGGSGEQYF. The CDR3 nucleotides read TGTGCCAGCAGGCCAAATGGCGGGAGCGGGGAGCAGTACTTC.

The CDR3 protein is CASSPGTGLQETQYF. CDR3 nucleotides: TGTGCCAGCTCTCCCGGGACAGGTCTCCAAGAGACCCAGTACTTC. The genes are TRBV18 and TRBJ2-5; 8 positions match TRBD1. Germline V lookup: CDR1 KGHSH, CDR2 LQKENI. The CDR3 loop spans 15 amino acids. Trimming at V came to 6 bases and at J to 1 base, leaving 7 bases not matched to a gene.

This clone was found a few times. This sequence joins TRBV7-9 and TRBJ1-2; no clear D gene. The CDR3 totals 15 residues. In germline, CDR1 is SEHNR, CDR2 FQNEAQ (reference sequence). The V and J ends lost 8 bases and 8 bases respectively, with 24 bases between them. CDR3 sequence reads: CASLLTGTLFTGYTF. The CDR3 DNA sequence: TGTGCCAGCCTTCTCACGGGAACCCTATTTACCGGCTACACCTTC. Drawing the rest from reference TRBV7-9 and TRBJ1-2, the complete variable domain is DTGVSQNPRHKITKRGQNVTFRCDPISEHNRLYWYRQTLGQGPEFLTYFQNEAQLEKSRLLSDRFSAERPKGSFSTLEIQRTEQGDSAMYLCASLLTGTLFTGYTFGSGTRLTVV.

This chain joins TRBV29-1 and TRBJ2-3, with 9 nucleotides matching TRBD2. The germline V gene has CDR1 SQVTM and CDR2 ANQGSEA. CDR3 length: 17 residues. The J segment lost 1 base and the V segment lost 1 base, leaving 9 bases of the junction unmatched. The CDR3 DNA sequence: TGCAGCGTTGAAGGGGGATTAGCGGGGGACCGCACAGATACGCAGTATTTT. As protein: CSVEGGLAGDRTDTQYF.

This clone was observed a single time. V usage is TRBV7-2 and J usage is TRBJ1-3, with TRBD1 as a possible D gene (6 bases). The V end was cut by 3 bases, the J end by 0 bases, with 9 bases between. The CDR3 is 15 residues long. Germline loops: CDR1 SGHTA, CDR2 FQGNSA. DNA of the CDR3: TGTGCCAGCAGCTTGGGACAAATCTCTGGAAACACCATATATTTT. It specifies CASSLGQISGNTIYF.

This chain uses TRBV9 with TRBJ1-5; the D gene is possibly TRBD1 (5 bases). CDR3 length equals 14 residues. Trimming removed 3 bases at V and 2 bases at J, with 9 bases between. Germline V CDR1 and CDR2: SGDLS, YYNGEE. Written as DNA, the CDR3 is TGTGCCAGCAGCGCCGACAGTGGCAATCAGCCCCAGCATTTT. Translation gives CASSADSGNQPQHF.

The V gene is TRBV27, the J gene TRBJ1-4, with a tentative D call TRBD1 (6 bases). Deletions cut 2 bases from V and 8 bases from J, with 18 bases between. Looked up from germline, CDR1 is MNHEY and CDR2 is SMNVEV (reference sequence). The length of the CDR3 is 16 residues. The CDR3 sequence: CASSLGPGGLSEKLFF. The CDR3 DNA follows: TGTGCCAGCAGTTTAGGGCCCGGGGGGCTCAGCGAAAAACTGTTTTTT.

The V and J genes are TRBV28 and TRBJ2-7; no definite D call. Trimming left V 3 bases short and J 0 bases short, with 12 bases between. The CDR3 length is 15 residues. Germline V CDR1 and CDR2: MDHEN, SYDVKM. CDR3 region: CASSFRTASSYEQYV. The CDR3 DNA is TGTGCCAGCAGTTTCAGAACCGCCAGCTCCTACGAGCAGTACGTC.

This clone was seen a handful of times. The chain carries TRBV28 and TRBJ2-7; TRBD1 agrees at 9 bases. V shed 6 bases, J shed 2 bases, and the junction held 2 bases outside the gene matches. The CDR3 sequence is 13 residues long. Germline CDR1 is MDHEN and CDR2 is SYDVKM. CDR3 loop: CASRGQGPYEQYF. The CDR3 DNA sequence: TGTGCCAGCAGGGGACAGGGTCCCTACGAGCAGTACTTC.

For the CDR3, the DNA is TGCAGCGTGGTCAAGGGACTGCACACAGATACGCAGTATTTT. Protein product: CSVVKGLHTDTQYF. The chain links TRBV29-1 to TRBJ2-3; maybe TRBD2 (6 bases). The CDR3 covers 14 residues. V was clipped by 6 bases and J by 2 bases, with 15 bases between them. Germline V gene lookup returns CDR1 SQVTM and CDR2 ANQGSEA.

The gene calls are TRBV28 and TRBJ1-2; 8 positions agree with TRBD1. The CDR3 sequence is 14 residues long. Trimming cost V 4 bases and J 7 bases; bases outside gene matches: 8. CDR1 and CDR2 from the germline V gene are MDHEN and SYDVKM. The CDR3 region has the DNA TGTGCCAGCAGTTATGCGGGCAGGGGGCTTGGCTACACCTTC. Protein: CASSYAGRGLGYTF.

The CDR3: CASSIDPRQGVTYEQYF. The CDR3 DNA follows: TGTGCCAGTAGTATAGACCCTCGACAGGGTGTGACCTACGAGCAGTACTTC. The chain is built from TRBV19 and TRBJ2-7, with 7 bases aligning to TRBD1. In germline, CDR1 is LNHDA, CDR2 SQIVND (reference sequence). Losses at the gene ends were 0 bases for V and 2 bases for J; bases not matched to a gene: 10. There are 17 residues in the CDR3.

The rearrangement joins TRBV7-9 to TRBJ1-5, with D possibly TRBD1 on 6 matching bases. This CDR3 spans 13 amino acids. V dropped 7 bases and J dropped 0 bases, with 7 bases sitting between them. In germline, CDR1 is SEHNR, CDR2 FQNEAQ (reference sequence). The CDR3 reads CASNRDSNQPQHF. CDR3 in DNA: TGTGCCAGCAACAGGGATAGCAATCAGCCCCAGCATTTT.

This clone was observed a few times. The chain has TRBV28 and TRBJ2-3; TRBD2 is a possible D gene (7 bases). Per the germline V gene, CDR1 is MDHEN and CDR2 is SYDVKM. The CDR3 contains 20 residues. Trimming stripped 0 bases from V and 0 bases from J, with 22 bases between. This chain's CDR3 is CASSLWGRGSGTASTDTQYF. The CDR3 nucleotides read TGTGCCAGCAGTTTATGGGGGAGGGGGAGCGGAACGGCTAGCACAGATACGCAGTATTTT.

The rearrangement links TRBV28 to TRBJ1-5; D unresolved. V shed 0 bases and J shed 0 bases, with 12 bases lying between them. This CDR3 is 17 amino acids long. The germline V gene has CDR1 MDHEN and CDR2 SYDVKM. CDR3 in amino acids: CASSLWGSAYSNQPQHF. Here the CDR3 DNA reads TGTGCCAGCAGTTTATGGGGCTCAGCTTATAGCAATCAGCCCCAGCATTTT. Combining the CDR3 with reference TRBV28 and TRBJ1-5 gives the whole variable domain DVKVTQSSRYLVKRTGEKVFLECVQDMDHENMFWYRQDPGLGLRLIYFSYDVKMKEKGDIPEGYSVSREKKERFSLILESASTNQTSMYLCASSLWGSAYSNQPQHFGDGTRLSIL.

The chain couples TRBV7-9 to TRBJ1-4, with D unresolved. Trimming took off 2 bases at V and 4 bases at J, with 11 bases between the two ends. CDR1 and CDR2 from the germline V gene are SEHNR and FQNEAQ (reference sequence). This CDR3 is built from 15 residues. CDR3 sequence: CASSLNAYGNEKLFF. The CDR3 DNA reads TGTGCCAGCAGCTTAAACGCGTACGGTAATGAAAAACTGTTTTTT.

This clone has more than one count but fewer than ten. V gene TRBV15 combines with J gene TRBJ1-6; TRBD1 matches 9 bases. V lost 2 bases to trimming and J lost 9 bases; unmatched junction nucleotides: 2. Germline V gives CDR1 LNHNV, CDR2 YYDKDF (reference sequence). This CDR3 is built from 14 residues. The CDR3 nucleotides read TGTGCCACCAGCAGAATGACAGGGGGTTCACCCCTCCACTTT. Amino acid sequence: CATSRMTGGSPLHF.

J is TRBJ1-2 and V is TRBV1. TRBV1 is assigned pseudogene status. This CDR3 spans 17 amino acids. This chain's CDR3 is CTSSQGGSGDPNYGYTF. In nucleotides, the CDR3 is TGCACCAGCAGCCAGGGGGGGTCGGGGGACCCAAACTATGGCTACACCTTC.

V and J are TRBV6-2 or TRBV6-3 and TRBJ1-1, with 7 bases aligning to TRBD1. Germline CDR1 is MNHEY and CDR2 is SVGEGT. J gave up 5 bases and V 6 bases, and 6 bases lay outside the gene matches. The CDR3 length is 13 residues. The CDR3 DNA reads as TGTGCCAGCAGCCAGACAGGGAGGACTGAAGCTTTCTTT. Residues: CASSQTGRTEAFF.

This chain links TRBV19 with TRBJ2-2; TRBD2 is a possible D gene (6 bases). The CDR3 has 13 residues. Trimming removed 8 bases at V and 2 bases at J, with 9 bases between. CDR1 is LNHDA and CDR2 is SQIVND in the germline V gene (reference sequence). CDR3 nucleotides: TGTGCCAGTCGGAGGGGAAACACCGGGGAGCTGTTTTTT. Protein product: CASRRGNTGELFF. The full variable domain, in which reference TRBV19 and TRBJ2-2 provide the parts outside the CDR3, is DGGITQSPKYLFRKEGQNVTLSCEQNLNHDAMYWYRQDPGQGLRLIYYSQIVNDFQKGDIAEGYSVSREKKESFPLTVTSAQKNPTAFYLCASRRGNTGELFFGEGSRLTVL.

The V call is TRBV7-2, the J call TRBJ1-2; 9 bases are shared with TRBD1. The CDR3 is 14 amino acids. V was pared by 6 bases and J by 5 bases, with 7 bases of the junction left unmatched. Germline V gives CDR1 SGHTA, CDR2 FQGNSA. The CDR3 nucleotides read TGTGCCAGCAGACTGGGACAGGGCCTATATGGCTACACCTTC. Protein sequence: CASRLGQGLYGYTF.

This clone occurred a few times. The V and J genes are TRBV25-1 and TRBJ1-1, with D unclear. Germline CDR1 is MGHDK and CDR2 is SYGVNS. V lost 7 bases to trimming and J lost 1 base, with 10 bases between them. The CDR3 loop spans 13 amino acids. The CDR3 sequence: CASTEQQNTEAFF. The DNA of the CDR3 is TGTGCCAGCACCGAACAGCAGAACACTGAAGCTTTCTTT.

J is TRBJ2-1 and V is TRBV29-1, with TRBD1 matching over 8 bases. Germline values: CDR1 SQVTM, CDR2 ANQGSEA. J lost 6 bases, V lost 4 bases, and 5 bases had no gene match. The CDR3 loop spans 13 amino acids. In nucleotides, the CDR3 is TGCAGCGTTGTCCAGGGGGCCTCCAATGAGCAGTTCTTC. Translating it yields CSVVQGASNEQFF.